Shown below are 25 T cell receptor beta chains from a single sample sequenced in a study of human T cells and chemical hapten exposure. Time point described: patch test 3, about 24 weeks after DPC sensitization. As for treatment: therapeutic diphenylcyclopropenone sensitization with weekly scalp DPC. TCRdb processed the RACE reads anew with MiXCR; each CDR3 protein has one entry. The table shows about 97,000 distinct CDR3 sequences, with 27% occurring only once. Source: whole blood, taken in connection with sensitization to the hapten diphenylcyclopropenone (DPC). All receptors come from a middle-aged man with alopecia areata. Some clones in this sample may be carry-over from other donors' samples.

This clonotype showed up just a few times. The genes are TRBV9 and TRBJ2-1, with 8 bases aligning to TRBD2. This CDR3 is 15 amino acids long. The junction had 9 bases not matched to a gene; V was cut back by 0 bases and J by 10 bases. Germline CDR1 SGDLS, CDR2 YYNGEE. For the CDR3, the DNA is TGTGCCAGCAGCGTAGCGGGGGGGGAAGGACTAGAGCAGTTCTTC. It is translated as CASSVAGGEGLEQFF.

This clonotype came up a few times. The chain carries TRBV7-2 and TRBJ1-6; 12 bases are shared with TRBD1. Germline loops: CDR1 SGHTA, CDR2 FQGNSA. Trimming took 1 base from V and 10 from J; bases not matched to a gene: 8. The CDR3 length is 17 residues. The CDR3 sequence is CASSLEGQGAFESPLHF. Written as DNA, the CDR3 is TGTGCCAGCAGCTTAGAGGGACAGGGGGCCTTCGAGTCACCCCTCCACTTT.

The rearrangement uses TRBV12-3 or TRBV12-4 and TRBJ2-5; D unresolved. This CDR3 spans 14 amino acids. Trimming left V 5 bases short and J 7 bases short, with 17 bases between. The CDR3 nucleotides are TGTGCCAGCAGTCGCGACATGGTGTCTAGGACCCAGTACTTC. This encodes CASSRDMVSRTQYF.

The CDR3 here is CASSTPRASGSNEQFF. In DNA form, the CDR3 reads TGTGCCAGCAGCACCCCGCGGGCTAGCGGGAGCAATGAGCAGTTCTTC. V and J are TRBV7-3 and TRBJ2-1; 10 bases fit TRBD2. Germline CDR1 and CDR2: SGHTA and FQGTGA. Losses at the gene ends were 5 bases for V and 6 bases for J; bases not matched to a gene: 10. This CDR3 spans 16 amino acids.

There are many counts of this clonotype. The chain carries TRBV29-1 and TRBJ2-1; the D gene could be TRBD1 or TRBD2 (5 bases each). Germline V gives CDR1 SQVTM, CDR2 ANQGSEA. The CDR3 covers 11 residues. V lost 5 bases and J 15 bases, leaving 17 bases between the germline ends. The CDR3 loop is CSVSEGPSPFF. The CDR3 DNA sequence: TGCAGCGTTTCTGAGGGACCATCCCCGTTCTTC.

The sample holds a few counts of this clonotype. The chain's CDR3 is CASSQQASSYNEQFF. The CDR3 DNA sequence: TGTGCCAGCTCACAACAGGCTAGCTCCTACAATGAGCAGTTCTTC. The gene calls are TRBV18 and TRBJ2-1, with D perhaps TRBD1 (5 bases). Trimming removed 4 bases at V and 0 bases at J, with 10 bases between. The CDR3 has 15 residues. Looked up from germline, CDR1 is KGHSH and CDR2 is LQKENI.

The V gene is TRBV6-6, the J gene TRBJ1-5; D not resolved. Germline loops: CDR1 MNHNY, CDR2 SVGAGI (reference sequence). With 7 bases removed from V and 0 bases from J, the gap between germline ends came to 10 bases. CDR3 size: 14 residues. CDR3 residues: CASTEGYSNQPQHF. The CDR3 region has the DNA TGTGCCAGCACCGAGGGATATAGCAATCAGCCCCAGCATTTT.

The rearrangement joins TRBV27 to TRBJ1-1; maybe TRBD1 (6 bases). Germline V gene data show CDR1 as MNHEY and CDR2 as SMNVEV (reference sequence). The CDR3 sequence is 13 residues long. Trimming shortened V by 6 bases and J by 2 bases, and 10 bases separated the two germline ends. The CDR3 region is CASSYRVNTEAFF. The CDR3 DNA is TGTGCCAGCAGCTACAGGGTAAACACTGAAGCTTTCTTT.

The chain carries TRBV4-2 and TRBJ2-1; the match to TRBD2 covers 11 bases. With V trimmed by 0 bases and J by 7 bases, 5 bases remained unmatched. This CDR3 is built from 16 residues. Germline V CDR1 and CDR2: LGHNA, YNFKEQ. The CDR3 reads CASSQELAGAMNEQFF. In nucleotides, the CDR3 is TGTGCCAGCAGCCAAGAACTAGCGGGAGCGATGAATGAGCAGTTCTTC.

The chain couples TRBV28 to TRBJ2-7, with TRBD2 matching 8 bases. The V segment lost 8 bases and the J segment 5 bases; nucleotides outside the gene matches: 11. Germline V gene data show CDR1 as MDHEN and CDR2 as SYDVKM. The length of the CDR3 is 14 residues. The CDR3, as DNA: TGTGCCAGCCTAACGAGGGGACTAGTAAACGAGCAGTACTTC. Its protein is CASLTRGLVNEQYF.

The CDR3 coding sequence is TGTGCCAGCAGTCCCACTGGAGGGACAGGGAGCTCCTATAATTCACCCCTCCACTTT. Translated, it gives CASSPTGGTGSSYNSPLHF. V gene TRBV6-1 combines with J gene TRBJ1-6; 9 bases are a match to TRBD1. CDR3 length: 19 residues. The V and J ends lost 5 bases and 0 bases, in that order; junction bases with no gene match: 11. Germline V gene data show CDR1 as MNHNS and CDR2 as SASEGT.

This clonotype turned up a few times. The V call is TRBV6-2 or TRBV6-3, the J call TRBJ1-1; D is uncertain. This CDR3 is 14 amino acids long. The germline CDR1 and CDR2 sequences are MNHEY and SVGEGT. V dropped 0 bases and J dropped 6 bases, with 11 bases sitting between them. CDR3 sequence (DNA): TGTGCCAGCAGTTACTCGAGTTTGGCTTCTGAAGCTTTCTTT. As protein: CASSYSSLASEAFF.

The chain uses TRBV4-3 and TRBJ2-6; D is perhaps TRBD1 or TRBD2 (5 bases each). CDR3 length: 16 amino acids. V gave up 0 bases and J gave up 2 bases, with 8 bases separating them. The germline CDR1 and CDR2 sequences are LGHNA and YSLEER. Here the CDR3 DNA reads TGCGCCAGCAGCCAAGATCTGGGGGCTGGGGCCAACGTCCTGACTTTC. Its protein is CASSQDLGAGANVLTF.

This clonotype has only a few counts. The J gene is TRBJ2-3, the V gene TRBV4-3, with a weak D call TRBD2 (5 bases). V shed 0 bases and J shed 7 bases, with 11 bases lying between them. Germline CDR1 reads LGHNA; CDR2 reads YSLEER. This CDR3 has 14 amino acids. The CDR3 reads CASSQEARGHTQYF. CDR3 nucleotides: TGCGCCAGCAGCCAAGAAGCACGGGGTCATACGCAGTATTTT.

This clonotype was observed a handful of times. CDR3 in amino acids: CAIGQGSYNSPLHF. The DNA of the CDR3 is TGTGCCATCGGCCAGGGCTCCTATAATTCACCCCTCCACTTT. The V and J genes are TRBV10-3 and TRBJ1-6, with a possible D match to TRBD1 (5 bases). V was clipped by 8 bases and J by 0 bases, with 8 bases between them. Germline CDR1 reads ENHRY; CDR2 reads SYGVKD. The CDR3 loop spans 14 amino acids.

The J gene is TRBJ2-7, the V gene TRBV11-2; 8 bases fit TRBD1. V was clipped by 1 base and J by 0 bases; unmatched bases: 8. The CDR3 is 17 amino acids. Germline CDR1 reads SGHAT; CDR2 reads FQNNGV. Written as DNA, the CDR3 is TGTGCCAGCAGCTTAGCTCAGGGGGCCAGTAGCTCCTACGAGCAGTACTTC. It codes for CASSLAQGASSSYEQYF. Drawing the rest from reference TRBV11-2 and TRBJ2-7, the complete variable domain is EAGVAQSPRYKIIEKRQSVAFWCNPISGHATLYWYQQILGQGPKLLIQFQNNGVVDDSQLPKDRFSAERLKGVDSTLKIQPAKLEDSAVYLCASSLAQGASSSYEQYFGPGTRLTVT.

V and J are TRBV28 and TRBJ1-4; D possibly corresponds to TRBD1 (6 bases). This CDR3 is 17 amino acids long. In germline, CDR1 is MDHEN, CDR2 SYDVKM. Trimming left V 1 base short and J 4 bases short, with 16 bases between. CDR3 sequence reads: CASSLSSRGPDNEKLFF. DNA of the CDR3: TGTGCCAGCAGTTTATCGTCCCGGGGGCCGGATAATGAAAAACTGTTTTTT.

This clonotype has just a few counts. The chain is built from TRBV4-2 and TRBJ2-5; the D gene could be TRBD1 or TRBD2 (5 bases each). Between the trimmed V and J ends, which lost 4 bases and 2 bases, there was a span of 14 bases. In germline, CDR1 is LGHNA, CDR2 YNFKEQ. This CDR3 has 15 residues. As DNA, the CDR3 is TGTGCCAGCAGCCTCACATGGGGACCTCAAGAGACCCAGTACTTC. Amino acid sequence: CASSLTWGPQETQYF.

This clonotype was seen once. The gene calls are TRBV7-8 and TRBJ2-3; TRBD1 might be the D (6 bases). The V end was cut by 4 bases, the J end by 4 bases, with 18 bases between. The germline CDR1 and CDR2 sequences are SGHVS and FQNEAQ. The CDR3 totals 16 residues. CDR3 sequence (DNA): TGTGCCAGCAGCTCCAGGAGGCAGGGGTGGGCAGATACGCAGTATTTT. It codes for CASSSRRQGWADTQYF.

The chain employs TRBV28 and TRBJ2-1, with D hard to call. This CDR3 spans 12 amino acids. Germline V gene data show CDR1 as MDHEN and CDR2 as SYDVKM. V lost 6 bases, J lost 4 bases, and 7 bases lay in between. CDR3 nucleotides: TGTGCCAGCAGGGGCCGATACAATGAGCAGTTCTTC. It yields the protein CASRGRYNEQFF.

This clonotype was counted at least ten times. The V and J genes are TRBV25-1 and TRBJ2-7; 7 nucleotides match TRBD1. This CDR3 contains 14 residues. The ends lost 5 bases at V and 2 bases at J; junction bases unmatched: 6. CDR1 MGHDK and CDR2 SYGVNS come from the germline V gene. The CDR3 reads CASSTIDRAYEQYF. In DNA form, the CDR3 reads TGTGCCAGCAGTACTATTGACAGGGCCTACGAGCAGTACTTC.

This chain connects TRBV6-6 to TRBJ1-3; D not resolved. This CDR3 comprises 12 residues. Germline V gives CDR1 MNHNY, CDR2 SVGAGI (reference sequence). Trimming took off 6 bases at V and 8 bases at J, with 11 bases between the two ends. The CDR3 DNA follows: TGTGCCAGCAGGGCGCTCCGAGACACCATATATTTT. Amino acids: CASRALRDTIYF.

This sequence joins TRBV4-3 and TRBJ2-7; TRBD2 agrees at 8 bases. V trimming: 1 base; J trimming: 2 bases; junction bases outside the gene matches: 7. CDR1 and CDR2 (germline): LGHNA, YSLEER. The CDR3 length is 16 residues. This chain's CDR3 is CASSQGRLAPTYEQYF. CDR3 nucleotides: TGCGCCAGCAGCCAAGGAAGACTAGCGCCGACCTACGAGCAGTACTTC.

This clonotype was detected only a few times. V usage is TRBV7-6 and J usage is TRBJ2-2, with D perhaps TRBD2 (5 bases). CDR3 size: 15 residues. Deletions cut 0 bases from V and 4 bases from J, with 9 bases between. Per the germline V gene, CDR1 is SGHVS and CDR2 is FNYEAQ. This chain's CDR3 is CASSLAAAGTGELFF. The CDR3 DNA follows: TGTGCCAGCAGCTTAGCGGCTGCGGGCACCGGGGAGCTGTTTTTT. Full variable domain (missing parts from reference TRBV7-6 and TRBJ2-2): GAGVSQSPRYKVTKRGQDVALRCDPISGHVSLYWYRQALGQGPEFLTYFNYEAQQDKSGLPNDRFSAERPEGSISTLTIQRTEQRDSAMYRCASSLAAAGTGELFFGEGSRLTVL.

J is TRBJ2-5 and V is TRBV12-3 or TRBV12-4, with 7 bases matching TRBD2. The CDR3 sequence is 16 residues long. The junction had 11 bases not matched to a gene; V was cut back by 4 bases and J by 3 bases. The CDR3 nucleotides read TGTGCCAGCAGTTCCCGGGCTAGCGGAAGTAAAGAGACCCAGTACTTC. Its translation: CASSSRASGSKETQYF.